The clone carrying this T cell receptor beta chain was picked up many times. As yet, its antigen is unknown. A TCRbeta library incorporating unique molecular identifiers was prepared. TCRdb re-called the PCR reads through MiXCR, storing one row per CDR3 protein. The table records around 700,000 distinct CDR3 sequences, about an eighth of them present only once. The data stem from a study of T-cell reconstitution after alpha-beta-depleted transplantation in children. Whole-study results and caveats: By about two months after transplant, alpha-beta T cells reportedly arose from several hundred graft clones that had expanded. A year had passed since transplant, and T-cell counts and diversity by then came mostly from newly produced T cells. Diversity of TCRbeta at day 60 was high in some patients, arising from surviving recipient T cells and thymic progenitors.

CDR1 and CDR2 from the germline V gene are SEHNR and FQNEAQ (reference sequence). Trimming left V 0 bases short and J 2 bases short, with 9 bases between. The CDR3 is made up of 15 amino acids. This clonotype was obtained from a girl aged 2-15 years with congenital amegakaryocytic thrombocytopenia, due to receive a stem cell transplant. Sequencing was performed on PBMCs, taken before TCRalphabeta/CD19-depleted stem cell transplant. The chain combines TRBV7-9 with TRBJ2-3; D unclear. CDR3 nucleotides: TGTGCCAGCAGCTTAGCGCTGCGGTCCACAGATACGCAGTATTTT. Amino acids: CASSLALRSTDTQYF.